This entry concerns a single TCR beta chain. Its antigen remains unidentified. Whereas donors were nominally healthy upon sampling, unrecorded immune exposures were probable. This sample is drawn from a study of cytomegalovirus exposure and HLA in healthy donors. Broader study findings: Among immune exposure information, only CMV serostatus was available.

CDR3 size: 18 residues. With 6 bases clipped from V and 1 base from J, the junction kept 14 bases outside the gene matches. Germline loops: CDR1 SQVTM, CDR2 ANQGSEA. Use of 60 Vbeta and 13 Jbeta primers characterized the PCR. Using immunoSEQ multiplex PCR, the repertoire was profiled, and TCRdb retains in-frame clones only, with some absent. The profile shows approximately 170,000 clones, over 80% of them singletons. The clonotype comes from a boy aged 2 to 10 in good health and CMV-seronegative. Sample: PBMCs. V gene TRBV29-1 combines with J gene TRBJ2-1; TRBD2 matches at 11 bases. In nucleotides, the CDR3 is TGCAGCGTCAGACTAGCGGGAAAGAGGAGGGTTTCCTACAATGAGCAGTTCTTC. The encoded protein is CSVRLAGKRRVSYNEQFF.